These T cell receptor beta chains were read from a single sample in a study of cytomegalovirus exposure and HLA in healthy donors. The data were produced by immunoSEQ multiplex PCR, yet TCRdb's version contains in-frame clones alone and is incomplete. The sample holds hundreds of thousands of clones, 76% seen once. Source material: PBMCs. Every receptor here comes from a man younger than 35 in good health and CMV-seronegative. Each CDR3 is given without its conserved first and last residue. Rows may omit the clone size; those that give it use once, few, many or a size class.

>.|TRBJ2-3|TRBV7-6
ASSPRTDTQY
>.|TRBJ2-3|TRBV11-3
ASSSRTSGRADTQY
>.|TRBJ2-7|TRBV2
ASRMREQY
>.|TRBJ2-5|TRBV5-6
ASSFSGSGETQY
>.|TRBJ1-1|TRBV6-5
ASTISQAAEAF
>once|TRBJ1-5|TRBV7-9
ASSPGGPNQPQH
>few|TRBJ2-5|TRBV4-1
ASSQGTVGQETQY
>.|TRBJ1-2|TRBV5-6
ASSLAGGIKGNYGYT
>.|TRBJ2-7|TRBV2
ASSGTSYEQY
>.|TRBJ2-3|TRBV7-9
ASSLGQGVDTQY
>.|TRBJ2-7|TRBV6-5
ASSYSAGASYEQY